This T cell receptor (beta chain) came from a study of shared T cell receptors in the human thymus. TCRdb keeps only in-frame clones here, not all; method: immunoSEQ multiplex PCR. The table lists hundreds of thousands of clones, approximately 80% of them singletons. Looked up from germline, CDR1 is SGHVS and CDR2 is FQNEAQ. The CDR3 covers 15 residues. V lost 7 bases and J 2 bases, leaving 18 bases between the germline ends. The same data also went into a second study, on human thymus T cells. That report notes: Among the donors, all were healthy Finnish infants having corrective surgery for congenital heart defects. Thymic samples were excised during corrective heart operations. Use of V and J genes seemed skewed within the thymic and blood repertoires. Thymic TCR repertoires of unrelated people reportedly overlapped highly.

This chain joins TRBV7-8 and TRBJ2-7, with a possible D match to TRBD2 (5 bases). The sequence derives from a boy younger than two with a congenital heart defect. Sequenced: thymocytes. In nucleotides, the CDR3 is TGTGCCAGCACCGCGGTCGGAGGATTTGCCTACGAGCAGTACTTC. The encoded protein is CASTAVGGFAYEQYF. Together with reference TRBV7-8 and TRBJ2-7, the CDR3 gives the full variable domain: GAGVSQSPRYKVAKRGQDVALRCDPISGHVSLFWYQQALGQGPEFLTYFQNEAQLDKSGLPSDRFFAERPEGSVSTLKIQRTQQEDSAVYLCASTAVGGFAYEQYFGPGTRLTVT.